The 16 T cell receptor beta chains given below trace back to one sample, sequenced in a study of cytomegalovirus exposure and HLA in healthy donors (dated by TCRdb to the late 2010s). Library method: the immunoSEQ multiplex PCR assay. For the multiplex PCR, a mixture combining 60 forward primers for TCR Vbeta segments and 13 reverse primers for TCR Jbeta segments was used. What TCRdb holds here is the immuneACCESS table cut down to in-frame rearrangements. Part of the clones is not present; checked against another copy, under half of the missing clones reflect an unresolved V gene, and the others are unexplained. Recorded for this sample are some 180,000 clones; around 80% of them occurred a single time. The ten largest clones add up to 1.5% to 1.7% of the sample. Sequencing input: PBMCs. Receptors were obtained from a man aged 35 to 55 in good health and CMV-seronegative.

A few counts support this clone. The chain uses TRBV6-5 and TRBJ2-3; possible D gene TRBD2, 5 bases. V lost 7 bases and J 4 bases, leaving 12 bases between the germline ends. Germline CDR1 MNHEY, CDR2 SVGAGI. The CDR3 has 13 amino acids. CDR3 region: CASMRRVADTQYF. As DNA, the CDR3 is TGTGCCAGCATGAGGCGGGTGGCAGATACGCAGTATTTT.

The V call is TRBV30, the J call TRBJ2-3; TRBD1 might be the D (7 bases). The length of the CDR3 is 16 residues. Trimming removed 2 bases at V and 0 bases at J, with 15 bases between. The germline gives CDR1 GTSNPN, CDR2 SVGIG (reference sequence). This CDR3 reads CAWSPGDRVSTDTQYF. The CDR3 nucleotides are TGTGCCTGGAGTCCGGGAGACAGGGTCAGCACAGATACGCAGTATTTT. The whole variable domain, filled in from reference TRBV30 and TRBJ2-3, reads SQTIHQWPATLVQPVGSPLSLECTVEGTSNPNLYWYRQAAGRGLQLLFYSVGIGQISSEVPQNLSASRPQDRQFILSSKKLLLSDSGFYLCAWSPGDRVSTDTQYFGPGTRLTVL.

The CDR3, as DNA: TGCGCCAGCAGCCAAGATACGGGACAGGGGGCTGCAGATACGCAGTATTTT. Encoded protein: CASSQDTGQGAADTQYF. The chain employs TRBV4-3 and TRBJ2-3; 12 positions match TRBD1. Trimming cost V 0 bases and J 4 bases; bases outside gene matches: 5. There are 17 residues in the CDR3. Germline CDR1 and CDR2: LGHNA and YSLEER.

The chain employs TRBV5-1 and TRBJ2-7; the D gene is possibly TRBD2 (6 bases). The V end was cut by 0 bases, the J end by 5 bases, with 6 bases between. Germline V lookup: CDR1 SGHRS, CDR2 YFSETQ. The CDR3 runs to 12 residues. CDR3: CASSLAGDEQYF. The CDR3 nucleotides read TGCGCCAGCAGCTTGGCGGGAGACGAGCAGTACTTC.

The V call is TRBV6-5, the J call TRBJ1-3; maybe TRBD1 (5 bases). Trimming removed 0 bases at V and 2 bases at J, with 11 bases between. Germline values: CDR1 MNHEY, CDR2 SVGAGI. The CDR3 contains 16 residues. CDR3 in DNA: TGTGCCAGCAGTTACTCCGTCCGGGGGACTGGAAACACCATATATTTT. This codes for CASSYSVRGTGNTIYF.

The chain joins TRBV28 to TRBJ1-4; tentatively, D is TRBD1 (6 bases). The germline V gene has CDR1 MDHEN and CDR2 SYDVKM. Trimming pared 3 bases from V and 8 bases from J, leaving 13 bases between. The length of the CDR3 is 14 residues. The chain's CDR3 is CASSFSGEYEKLFF. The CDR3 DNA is TGTGCCAGCAGTTTTTCAGGGGAATACGAAAAACTGTTTTTT.

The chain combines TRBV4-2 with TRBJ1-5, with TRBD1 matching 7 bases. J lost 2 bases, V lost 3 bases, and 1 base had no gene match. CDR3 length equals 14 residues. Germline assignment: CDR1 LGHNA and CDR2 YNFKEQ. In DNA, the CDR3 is TGTGCCAGCAGCCATACAGGGGGCAATCAGCCCCAGCATTTT. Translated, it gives CASSHTGGNQPQHF.

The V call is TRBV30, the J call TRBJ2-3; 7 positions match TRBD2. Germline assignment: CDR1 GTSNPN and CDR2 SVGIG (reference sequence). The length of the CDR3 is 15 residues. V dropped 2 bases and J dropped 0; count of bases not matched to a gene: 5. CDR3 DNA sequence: TGTGCCTGGAGTTGGGGACTAATAAGCACAGATACGCAGTATTTT. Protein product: CAWSWGLISTDTQYF.

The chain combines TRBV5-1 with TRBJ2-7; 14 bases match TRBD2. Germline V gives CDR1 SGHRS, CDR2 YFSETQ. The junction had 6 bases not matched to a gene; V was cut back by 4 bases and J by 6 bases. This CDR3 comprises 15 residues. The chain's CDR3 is CASSPGTSGSSEQYF. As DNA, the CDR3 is TGCGCCAGCAGCCCGGGGACTAGCGGGAGTAGCGAGCAGTACTTC. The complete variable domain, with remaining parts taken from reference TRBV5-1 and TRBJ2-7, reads KAGVTQTPRYLIKTRGQQVTLSCSPISGHRSVSWYQQTPGQGLQFLFEYFSETQRNKGNFPGRFSGRQFSNSRSEMNVSTLELGDSALYLCASSPGTSGSSEQYFGPGTRLTVT.

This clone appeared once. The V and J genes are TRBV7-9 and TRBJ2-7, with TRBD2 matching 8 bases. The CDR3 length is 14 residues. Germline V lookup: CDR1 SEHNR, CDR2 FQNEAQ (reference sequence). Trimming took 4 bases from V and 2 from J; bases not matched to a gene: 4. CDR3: CASSSRGGPYEQYF. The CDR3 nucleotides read TGTGCCAGCAGCTCCCGGGGGGGACCCTACGAGCAGTACTTC.

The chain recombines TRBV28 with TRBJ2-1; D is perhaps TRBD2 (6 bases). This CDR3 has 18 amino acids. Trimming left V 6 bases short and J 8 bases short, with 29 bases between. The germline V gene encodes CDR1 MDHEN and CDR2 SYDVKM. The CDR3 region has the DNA TGTGCCAGCAGGTTTACCCCTGGCGGGGCTTCTTATACGGATGAGCAGTTCTTC. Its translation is CASRFTPGGASYTDEQFF.

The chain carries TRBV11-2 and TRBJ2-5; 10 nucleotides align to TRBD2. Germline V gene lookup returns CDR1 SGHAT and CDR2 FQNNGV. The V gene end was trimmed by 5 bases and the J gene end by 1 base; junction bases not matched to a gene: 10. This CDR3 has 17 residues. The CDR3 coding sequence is TGTGCCAGCAGCGCCACTATAGCGGGGGGACTCCAAGAGACCCAGTACTTC. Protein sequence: CASSATIAGGLQETQYF.

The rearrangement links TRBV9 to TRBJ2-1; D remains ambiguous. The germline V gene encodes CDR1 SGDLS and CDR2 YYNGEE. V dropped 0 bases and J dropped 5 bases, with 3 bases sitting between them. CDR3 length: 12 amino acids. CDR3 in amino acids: CASSVGDNEQFF. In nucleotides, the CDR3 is TGTGCCAGCAGCGTAGGCGACAATGAGCAGTTCTTC.

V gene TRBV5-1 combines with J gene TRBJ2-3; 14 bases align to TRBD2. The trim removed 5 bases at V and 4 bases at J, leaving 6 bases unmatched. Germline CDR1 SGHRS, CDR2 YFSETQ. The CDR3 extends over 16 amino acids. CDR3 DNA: TGCGCCAGCAGTCAGACTAGCGGGAGGGCCCCAGATACGCAGTATTTT. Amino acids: CASSQTSGRAPDTQYF.

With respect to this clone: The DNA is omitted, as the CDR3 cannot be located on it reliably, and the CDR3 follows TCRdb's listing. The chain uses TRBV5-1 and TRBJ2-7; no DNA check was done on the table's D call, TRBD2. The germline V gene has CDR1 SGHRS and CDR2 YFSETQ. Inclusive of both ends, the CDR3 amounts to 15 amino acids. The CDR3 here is CASSFGAGDPYEQYF.

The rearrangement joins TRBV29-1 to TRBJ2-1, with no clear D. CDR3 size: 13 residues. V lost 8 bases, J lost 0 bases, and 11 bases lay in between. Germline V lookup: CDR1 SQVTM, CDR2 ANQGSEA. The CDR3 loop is CSTRLSSYNEQFF. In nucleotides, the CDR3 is TGCAGCACGCGACTGAGCTCCTACAATGAGCAGTTCTTC.